This TCR beta chain originates from a study of T cells in Graves' hyperthyroidism and ophthalmopathy. The definition of stable Graves' hyperthyroidism was no ophthalmopathy progression within 18 months. Diagnosis rested on symptoms, serum thyroxine and TRAb, thyroid ultrasound, and orbital computed tomography. In its sample, this clonotype was seen a few times. What it binds is not known. CDR1 and CDR2 (germline): MGHRA, YSYEKL. Unmatched junction bases numbered 5, after V lost 0 bases and J lost 0 bases. This CDR3 has 17 residues. General study results and limits: Most thyroid clonotypes expanded above 0.001 were also detected in blood.

Authors of the study amplified TCR beta CDR3 regions from RNA transcripts. First-round RT-PCR with HTBI primers amplified the TCR CDR3 region. TCRdb itself ran the multiplex PCR reads through MiXCR, one entry per CDR3 protein. Of a few hundred thousand distinct CDR3 sequences in the sample, 14% are singletons; the top ten hold about 14%. The source of this sequence is a woman aged 40 to 50 with Graves' hyperthyroidism. Sequencing input: blood. This chain uses TRBV4-1 with TRBJ2-7; 10 bases align to TRBD2. The CDR3: CASSQDWASGSSYEQYF. DNA for the CDR3: TGCGCCAGCAGCCAAGATTGGGCTAGCGGGAGCTCCTACGAGCAGTACTTC.